The 11 T cell receptor beta chains below come from one sample, sequenced in a study of regulatory T cells in long-lasting Graves disease. Building of the TCR beta libraries involved iRepertoire HTBI primers and Arm-PCR of CDR3 regions. TCRdb reanalysed the multiplex PCR reads using MiXCR and keeps one entry per CDR3 protein. The sample lists 200,000 to 250,000 distinct CDR3 sequences, approximately 20% occurring once. Time point of the sample: newly diagnosed GD, antithyroid drugs for less than 3 months. PBMC RNA was the source of the TCR library. The input for sequencing was peripheral blood mononuclear cells (PBMCs), taken at new diagnosis, from a patient treated with antithyroid drugs. The receptors were sampled from a female donor with Graves disease.

This clonotype was recorded at least ten times. The chain couples TRBV30 to TRBJ2-5; 7 positions match TRBD2. This CDR3 comprises 14 residues. In germline, CDR1 is GTSNPN, CDR2 SVGIG (reference sequence). J lost 3 bases, V lost 2 bases, and 6 bases had no gene match. For the CDR3, the DNA is TGTGCCTGGAGTCGGTGGCGGGAGAAAGAGACCCAGTACTTC. It encodes CAWSRWREKETQYF.

Ten or more counts support this clonotype. The chain couples TRBV19 to TRBJ2-7; weak D call: TRBD2 (7 bases). Germline V gene data show CDR1 as LNHDA and CDR2 as SQIVND (reference sequence). This CDR3 contains 15 residues. V lost 2 bases, J lost 7 bases, and 18 bases lay in between. CDR3 in DNA: TGTGCCAGTAGTATACAGCTTCGGGGGGCGCGGGAGCAGTACTTC. It is translated as CASSIQLRGAREQYF.

This clonotype has a count of ten or more. This chain links TRBV7-9 with TRBJ2-7; 8 bases are shared with TRBD2. The CDR3 contains 15 residues. V lost 5 bases and J lost 7; bases outside the gene matches: 13. The germline V gene encodes CDR1 SEHNR and CDR2 FQNEAQ (reference sequence). Written as DNA, the CDR3 is TGTGCCAGCAGCCGCCGGGGACTAGGTGGGGCAGAGCAGTACTTC. Amino acids: CASSRRGLGGAEQYF.

This clonotype showed up many times. The rearrangement links TRBV20-1 to TRBJ1-2; D is unresolved. V lost 6 bases to trimming and J lost 2 bases, with 10 bases between them. The CDR3 is made up of 12 amino acids. In germline, CDR1 is DFQATT, CDR2 SNEGSKA (reference sequence). CDR3 amino acids: CSARQLNYGYTF. Written as DNA, the CDR3 is TGCAGTGCGCGTCAGTTAAACTATGGCTACACCTTC.

Ten or more counts support this clonotype. The V call is TRBV6-1, the J call TRBJ1-1, with D perhaps TRBD1 (5 bases). Deletions cut 5 bases from V and 4 bases from J, with 17 bases between. Per the germline V gene, CDR1 is MNHNS and CDR2 is SASEGT. This CDR3 contains 15 residues. DNA for the CDR3: TGTGCCAGCAGTATTCGACGGGGGAGTCTCACTGAAGCTTTCTTT. Its protein is CASSIRRGSLTEAFF.

This clonotype has ten or more counts. The CDR3 bases are TGTGCCAGCAGTTTACCCAGCGGGAGTATGAATGAGCAGTTCTTC. Translation gives CASSLPSGSMNEQFF. This chain connects TRBV12-3 or TRBV12-4 to TRBJ2-1, with TRBD2 identical over 8 bases. The CDR3 covers 15 residues. With V trimmed by 2 bases and J by 7 bases, 7 bases remained unmatched.

This clonotype was detected many times. The chain employs TRBV20-1 and TRBJ1-1, with unresolved D. This CDR3 contains 13 residues. Germline-derived CDR1 and CDR2 are DFQATT and SNEGSKA (reference sequence). Trimming took 5 bases from V and 5 from J, leaving 15 bases between them. The CDR3 sequence: CSALPGWGTEAFF. CDR3 coding DNA: TGCAGTGCTCTCCCAGGATGGGGTACTGAAGCTTTCTTT.

At least ten counts were recorded for this clonotype. The chain combines TRBV6-1 with TRBJ2-2, with D tentatively TRBD2 (6 bases). The germline gives CDR1 MNHNS, CDR2 SASEGT. V lost 7 bases and J lost 5, with 11 bases in between. CDR3 size: 13 residues. Here the CDR3 DNA reads TGTGCCAGCAAGCGGAGGGCAACCGGGGAGCTGTTTTTT. It codes for CASKRRATGELFF.

This clonotype was counted a few times. A much larger clone differs by one base, so this may be a read error. This chain links TRBV12-3 or TRBV12-4 with TRBJ2-1; possibly TRBD1 or TRBD2 for D (6 bases each). The J call may be incorrect, as the DNA end agrees better with TRBJ2-5. CDR3 length: 14 residues. The CDR3, as DNA: TGTGCCAGCAGTTTAAGCAGGGGTGGGGAGGCCCAGTACTTC. Protein product: CASSLSRGGEAQYF.

This clonotype was seen repeatedly, ten times or more. This chain joins TRBV19 and TRBJ2-7; 10 bases line up with TRBD2. Germline CDR1 LNHDA, CDR2 SQIVND (reference sequence). The CDR3 is 15 residues long. J gave up 3 bases and V 6 bases, and 8 bases lay outside the gene matches. CDR3 in DNA: TGTGCCAGTAGAGTCTCTAGCGGGGGATTCTACGAGCAGTACTTC. It codes for CASRVSSGGFYEQYF.

In its sample, this clonotype was seen many times. The chain uses TRBV25-1 and TRBJ2-5, with TRBD2 matching over 14 bases. Germline CDR1 is MGHDK and CDR2 is SYGVNS. This CDR3 is built from 16 residues. J lost 5 bases, V lost 5 bases, and 7 bases had no gene match. CDR3 loop: CASSWGLAGAGETQYF. DNA for the CDR3: TGTGCCAGCAGTTGGGGACTAGCGGGAGCGGGGGAGACCCAGTACTTC.